This entry lists 23 T cell receptor beta chains sequenced from one sample in a study of PD-1 blockade in classical Hodgkin lymphoma. Each and every patient relapsed after autologous stem cell transplantation, and patients got differing brentuximab vedotin exposure. Method: immunoSEQ multiplex PCR; TCRdb's copy keeps in-frame clones and lacks some. Of about 94,000 clones in the sample, roughly nine tenths were seen once. Sample: peripheral blood mononuclear cells (PBMCs), taken before the second cycle of nivolumab. These receptors were taken from a human donor with classical Hodgkin lymphoma.

J is TRBJ2-7 and V is TRBV18; 9 bases are shared with TRBD2. The ends lost 0 bases at V and 3 bases at J; junction bases unmatched: 3. This CDR3 region has 15 residues. CDR1 is KGHSH and CDR2 is LQKENI in the germline V gene. CDR3 in amino acids: CASSPPMRGGYEQYF. CDR3 coding DNA: TGTGCCAGCTCACCACCGATGCGGGGGGGCTACGAGCAGTACTTC.

The genes are TRBV28 and TRBJ2-7, with D perhaps TRBD2 (6 bases). Trimming took off 6 bases at V and 3 bases at J, with 12 bases between the two ends. Per the germline V gene, CDR1 is MDHEN and CDR2 is SYDVKM. The CDR3 length is 13 residues. The CDR3 reads CASRNVGGYEQYF. In nucleotides, the CDR3 is TGTGCCAGCAGAAATGTGGGGGGCTACGAGCAGTACTTC.

V is TRBV10-3 and J is TRBJ1-3; 8 bases are a match to TRBD1. This CDR3 has 18 amino acids. Germline V gives CDR1 ENHRY, CDR2 SYGVKD. Trimming cost V 3 bases and J 2 bases; bases outside gene matches: 12. CDR3 DNA sequence: TGTGCCATCAGTGACCCCTCCCTGACAGGGGCGACTGGAAACACCATATATTTT. Translating it yields CAISDPSLTGATGNTIYF.

The J gene is TRBJ2-3, the V gene TRBV28; D unresolved. V lost 7 bases and J lost 2, with 13 bases in between. The CDR3 sequence is 14 residues long. Germline V CDR1 and CDR2: MDHEN, SYDVKM. The CDR3 region is CASTFRVVTDTQYF. In DNA form, the CDR3 reads TGTGCCAGCACCTTCCGTGTGGTCACAGATACGCAGTATTTT.

The chain joins TRBV19 to TRBJ2-7; TRBD1 agrees at 7 bases. V shed 4 bases and J 2 bases; nucleotides not matched to a gene: 5. The CDR3 totals 14 residues. Germline V gene sequence: CDR1 LNHDA, CDR2 SQIVND (reference sequence). In DNA form, the CDR3 reads TGTGCCAGTAGTACGACAGGGAAGGCCTACGAGCAGTACTTC. Its protein is CASSTTGKAYEQYF.

This chain connects TRBV19 to TRBJ2-1; 7 nucleotides line up with TRBD2. Per the germline V gene, CDR1 is LNHDA and CDR2 is SQIVND (reference sequence). This CDR3 comprises 14 residues. V lost 8 bases to trimming and J lost 9 bases; unmatched junction nucleotides: 13. CDR3 sequence reads: CASGSGTTYGEQFF. CDR3 in DNA: TGTGCCAGTGGGTCCGGGACTACCTACGGTGAGCAGTTCTTC. Complete variable domain (other parts from reference TRBV19 and TRBJ2-1): DGGITQSPKYLFRKEGQNVTLSCEQNLNHDAMYWYRQDPGQGLRLIYYSQIVNDFQKGDIAEGYSVSREKKESFPLTVTSAQKNPTAFYLCASGSGTTYGEQFFGPGTRLTVL.

This clone has more than one count but fewer than ten. The chain recombines TRBV18 with TRBJ1-1; the D gene is possibly TRBD1 (6 bases). The CDR3 is 14 residues long. Trimming cost V 3 bases and J 2 bases, with 10 bases left between them. Germline CDR1 and CDR2: KGHSH and LQKENI. The chain's CDR3 is CASSPLGTNTEAFF. The CDR3 DNA follows: TGTGCCAGCTCACCCCTGGGGACAAACACTGAAGCTTTCTTT.

This clone was detected only a few times. This chain links TRBV15 with TRBJ1-5, with D hard to call. V was cut by 5 bases and J by 3 bases, with 8 bases left in between. The CDR3 extends over 13 amino acids. Germline values: CDR1 LNHNV, CDR2 YYDKDF (reference sequence). The DNA of the CDR3 is TGTGCCACCAGCGACGGAACCAATCAGCCCCAGCATTTT. It specifies CATSDGTNQPQHF.

This chain links TRBV5-6 with TRBJ2-2; tentative D call: TRBD1 (6 bases). Germline assignment: CDR1 SGHDT and CDR2 YYEEEE. Trimming shortened V by 4 bases and J by 1 base, and 8 bases separated the two germline ends. CDR3 length: 14 residues. As DNA, the CDR3 is TGTGCCAGCAGCGAACAGGGGAACACCGGGGAGCTGTTTTTT. Its translation is CASSEQGNTGELFF.

CDR3 DNA: TGCGCCAGCAGCGGGGACAGGGACGGAAACACCATATATTTT. Translating gives CASSGDRDGNTIYF. The rearrangement joins TRBV5-1 to TRBJ1-3; 9 bases are shared with TRBD1. Trimming at V came to 4 bases and at J to 4 bases, leaving 3 bases not matched to a gene. CDR3 size: 14 residues. Germline V gives CDR1 SGHRS, CDR2 YFSETQ. The whole variable domain, filled in from reference TRBV5-1 and TRBJ1-3, reads KAGVTQTPRYLIKTRGQQVTLSCSPISGHRSVSWYQQTPGQGLQFLFEYFSETQRNKGNFPGRFSGRQFSNSRSEMNVSTLELGDSALYLCASSGDRDGNTIYFGEGSWLTVV.

The chain employs TRBV11-3 and TRBJ2-1, with TRBD2 identical over 11 bases. Germline CDR1 is SGHNT and CDR2 is YENEEA. The CDR3 covers 16 residues. The junction had 9 bases not matched to a gene; V was cut back by 4 bases and J by 7 bases. The CDR3 reads CASSSSGTSGSNEQFF. CDR3 sequence (DNA): TGTGCCAGCAGCTCCTCCGGGACTAGCGGCTCTAATGAGCAGTTCTTC.

Here the CDR3 reads CASSPTKTLTGELFF. The CDR3 DNA sequence: TGTGCCAGCAGCCCTACTAAGACACTCACCGGGGAGCTGTTTTTT. The J gene is TRBJ2-2, the V gene TRBV11-2; D not certain. Germline V gene data show CDR1 as SGHAT and CDR2 as FQNNGV. CDR3 size: 15 residues. The V and J ends lost 5 bases and 4 bases respectively, with 14 bases between them.

V gene TRBV28 combines with J gene TRBJ2-2; D tentatively fits TRBD1 or TRBD2 (5 bases each). Between the trimmed V and J ends, which lost 1 base and 6 bases, there was a span of 9 bases. Germline V CDR1 and CDR2: MDHEN, SYDVKM. CDR3 length equals 14 residues. CDR3 region: CASSLYGTSGELFF. For the CDR3, the DNA is TGTGCCAGCAGTTTATACGGGACGTCCGGGGAGCTGTTTTTT.

The chain joins TRBV28 to TRBJ1-2; 7 positions agree with TRBD1. The CDR3 is made up of 13 amino acids. Trimming cost V 3 bases and J 6 bases; bases outside gene matches: 4. Germline V lookup: CDR1 MDHEN, CDR2 SYDVKM. The CDR3 DNA sequence: TGTGCCAGCAGTTTTACAGGGGCGGATGGCTACACCTTC. Protein: CASSFTGADGYTF.

The rearrangement links TRBV18 to TRBJ1-2; maybe TRBD1 (6 bases). CDR1 is KGHSH, CDR2 LQKENI, per germline. Trimming shortened V by 6 bases and J by 3 bases, and 11 bases separated the two germline ends. This CDR3 is built from 13 residues. This chain's CDR3 is CASSRTEDYGYTF. The CDR3 coding sequence is TGTGCCAGCTCGCGGACAGAGGACTATGGCTACACCTTC.

V is TRBV19 and J is TRBJ2-3; possibly TRBD1 or TRBD2 for D (6 bases each). The germline V and J ends were trimmed by 3 bases and 3 bases, with 13 bases remaining between them. CDR1 LNHDA and CDR2 SQIVND come from the germline V gene (reference sequence). This CDR3 contains 15 residues. The CDR3 coding sequence is TGTGCCAGTAGTATCCGGGGGCGTCCGACAGATACGCAGTATTTT. Translated, it gives CASSIRGRPTDTQYF.

The chain recombines TRBV9 with TRBJ2-2, with 7 bases fitting TRBD1. With 4 bases clipped from V and 5 bases from J, the junction kept 20 bases outside the gene matches. There are 19 residues in the CDR3. CDR1 and CDR2 (germline): SGDLS, YYNGEE. The CDR3 region has the DNA TGTGCCAGCAGCCGAAGAAACTACCGGGACAGATTAATTACCGGGGAGCTGTTTTTT. Its translation is CASSRRNYRDRLITGELFF.

V and J are TRBV11-2 and TRBJ2-5; the match to TRBD1 covers 8 bases. Germline lookup yields CDR1 SGHAT and CDR2 FQNNGV. With 1 base clipped from V and 4 bases from J, the junction kept 5 bases outside the gene matches. This CDR3 spans 15 amino acids. In DNA, the CDR3 is TGTGCCAGCAGCTTAGTTGGGACAGGAGGAGAGACCCAGTACTTC. Amino acid sequence: CASSLVGTGGETQYF. Using reference TRBV11-2 and TRBJ2-5 for the parts outside the CDR3, the full variable domain is EAGVAQSPRYKIIEKRQSVAFWCNPISGHATLYWYQQILGQGPKLLIQFQNNGVVDDSQLPKDRFSAERLKGVDSTLKIQPAKLEDSAVYLCASSLVGTGGETQYFGPGTRLLVL.

The CDR3, as DNA: TGTGCCAGCAGTTTATGGGGGGCAGGAGCGTACCAAGAGACCCAGTACTTC. Protein: CASSLWGAGAYQETQYF. The chain joins TRBV28 to TRBJ2-5; D may be TRBD1 (6 bases). The CDR3 sequence is 17 residues long. Germline V gene lookup returns CDR1 MDHEN and CDR2 SYDVKM. V was pared by 0 bases and J by 0 bases, with 14 bases between.

The V gene is TRBV5-1, the J gene TRBJ2-2, with D tentatively TRBD2 (6 bases). CDR1 SGHRS and CDR2 YFSETQ come from the germline V gene. The CDR3 length is 18 residues. The V gene lost 4 bases and the J gene lost 4 bases, with 23 bases spanning the gap. For the CDR3, the DNA is TGCGCCAGCAGCCCGACCCCCGGGACTCAGGCCCCCACCGGGGAGCTGTTTTTT. Amino acid sequence: CASSPTPGTQAPTGELFF.

V and J are TRBV5-8 and TRBJ1-1, with a tentative D call TRBD1 (5 bases). CDR1 SGHTS and CDR2 YDEGEE come from the germline V gene. This CDR3 has 14 residues. The ends were cut back, 2 bases at V and 6 bases at J, with 14 bases in the middle. CDR3 sequence: CASSFRQPSPEAFF. DNA for the CDR3: TGTGCCAGCAGCTTCCGACAGCCCTCCCCTGAAGCTTTCTTT.

This clone was observed once. This chain links TRBV27 with TRBJ2-5; 7 positions agree with TRBD2. CDR1 is MNHEY, CDR2 SMNVEV, per germline (reference sequence). The ends lost 2 bases at V and 5 bases at J; junction bases unmatched: 8. The CDR3 spans 15 residues. CDR3 loop: CASSLRGRARETQYF. As DNA, the CDR3 is TGTGCCAGCAGTTTAAGAGGGAGGGCCCGGGAGACCCAGTACTTC.

This chain links TRBV6-4 with TRBJ2-7; 11 nucleotides line up with TRBD2. The J segment lost 6 bases and the V segment lost 11 bases, leaving 9 bases of the junction unmatched. CDR3 length: 13 amino acids. Germline loops: CDR1 MRHNA, CDR2 SNTAGT. The CDR3 bases are TGTGCCGTACCAACTAGCGGGAGACTCGAGCAGTACTTC. Protein sequence: CAVPTSGRLEQYF.